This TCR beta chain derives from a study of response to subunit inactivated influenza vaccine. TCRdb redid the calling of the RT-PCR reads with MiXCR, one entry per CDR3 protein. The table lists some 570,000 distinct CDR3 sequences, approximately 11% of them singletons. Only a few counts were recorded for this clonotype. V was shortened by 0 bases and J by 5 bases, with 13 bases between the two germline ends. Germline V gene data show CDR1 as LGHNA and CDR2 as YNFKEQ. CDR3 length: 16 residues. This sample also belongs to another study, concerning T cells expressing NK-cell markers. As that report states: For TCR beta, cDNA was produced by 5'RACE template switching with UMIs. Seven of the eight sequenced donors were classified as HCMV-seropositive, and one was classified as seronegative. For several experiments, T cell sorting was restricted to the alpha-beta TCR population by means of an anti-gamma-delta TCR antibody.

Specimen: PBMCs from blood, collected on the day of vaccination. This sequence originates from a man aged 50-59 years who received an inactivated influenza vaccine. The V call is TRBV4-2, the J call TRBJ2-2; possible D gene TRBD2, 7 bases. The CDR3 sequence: CASSQEGGGPTGELFF. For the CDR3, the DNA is TGTGCCAGCAGCCAAGAAGGGGGGGGGCCTACCGGGGAGCTGTTTTTT.